This T cell receptor (beta chain) emerged from a study of blood T cell repertoires in COVID-19. In the study overall: Sites in the United States, Italy and Spain provided acute and convalescent COVID-19 samples. Sources were T cells, B-cell-depleted T cells, or PBMCs; the material itself was cDNA or gDNA.

The germline V gene encodes CDR1 MDHEN and CDR2 SYDVKM. This CDR3 is 15 amino acids long. V lost 5 bases and J lost 2; bases outside the gene matches: 5. Study processing details: By means of reference gene primer amplification, nucleated cell counts were estimated. Assay: immunoSEQ multiplex PCR; the TCRdb copy retains only in-frame clones and omits some. The V and J calls and clone size are taken from that table; D and trimming were inferred from the DNA. The sample carries some 210,000 clones, roughly 84% recorded once. This chain connects TRBV28 to TRBJ2-5; TRBD1 agrees at 10 bases. Sequencing was carried out using peripheral blood. The receptor was isolated from a woman aged 40 to 50 who had recovered from COVID-19. The CDR3 DNA sequence: TGTGCCAGCAGTCAACGGACAGGGGGACAAGAGACCCAGTACTTC. This codes for CASSQRTGGQETQYF.